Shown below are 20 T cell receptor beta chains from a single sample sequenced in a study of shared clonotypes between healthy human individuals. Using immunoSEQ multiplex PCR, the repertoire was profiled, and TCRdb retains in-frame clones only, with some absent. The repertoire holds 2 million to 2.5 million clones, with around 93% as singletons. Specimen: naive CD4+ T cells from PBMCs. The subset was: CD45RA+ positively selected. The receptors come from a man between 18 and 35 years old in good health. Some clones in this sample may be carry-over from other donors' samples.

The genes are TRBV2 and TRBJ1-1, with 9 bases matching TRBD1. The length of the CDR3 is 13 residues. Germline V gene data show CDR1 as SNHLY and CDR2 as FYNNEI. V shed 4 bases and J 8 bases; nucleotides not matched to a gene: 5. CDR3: CASSGGQGREAFF. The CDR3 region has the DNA TGTGCCAGCAGTGGGGGACAGGGTAGAGAAGCTTTCTTT.

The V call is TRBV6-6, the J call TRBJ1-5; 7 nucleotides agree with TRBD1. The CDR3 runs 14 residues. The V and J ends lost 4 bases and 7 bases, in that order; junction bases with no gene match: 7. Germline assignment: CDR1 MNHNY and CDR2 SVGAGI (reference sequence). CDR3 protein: CASSSRGTEQPQHF. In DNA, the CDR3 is TGTGCCAGCAGTTCCAGGGGGACCGAACAGCCCCAGCATTTT.

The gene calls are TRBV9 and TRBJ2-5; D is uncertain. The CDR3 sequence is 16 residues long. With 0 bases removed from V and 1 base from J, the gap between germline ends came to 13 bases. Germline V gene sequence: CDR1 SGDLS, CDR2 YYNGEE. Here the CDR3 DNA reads TGTGCCAGCAGCGTAGGTAGTAGTCGTAGCCAAGAGACCCAGTACTTC. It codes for CASSVGSSRSQETQYF.

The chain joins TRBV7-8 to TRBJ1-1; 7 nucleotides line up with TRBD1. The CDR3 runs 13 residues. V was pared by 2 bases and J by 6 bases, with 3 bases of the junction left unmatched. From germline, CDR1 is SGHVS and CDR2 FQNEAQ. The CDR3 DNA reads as TGTGCCAGCAGCTTAAACAGGGGACCTGAAGCTTTCTTT. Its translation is CASSLNRGPEAFF.

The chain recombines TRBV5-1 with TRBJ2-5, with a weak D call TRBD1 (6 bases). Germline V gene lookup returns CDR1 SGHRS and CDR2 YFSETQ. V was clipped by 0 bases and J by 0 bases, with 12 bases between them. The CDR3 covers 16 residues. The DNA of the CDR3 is TGCGCCAGCAGCTTGGAAGGGGGAAGGTACCAAGAGACCCAGTACTTC. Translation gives CASSLEGGRYQETQYF.

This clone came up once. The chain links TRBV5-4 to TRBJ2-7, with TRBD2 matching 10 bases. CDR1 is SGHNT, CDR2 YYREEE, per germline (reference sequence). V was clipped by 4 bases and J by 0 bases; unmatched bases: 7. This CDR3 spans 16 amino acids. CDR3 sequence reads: CASSPRTSGFSYEQYF. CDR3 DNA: TGTGCCAGCAGCCCTAGGACTAGCGGATTCTCCTACGAGCAGTACTTC.

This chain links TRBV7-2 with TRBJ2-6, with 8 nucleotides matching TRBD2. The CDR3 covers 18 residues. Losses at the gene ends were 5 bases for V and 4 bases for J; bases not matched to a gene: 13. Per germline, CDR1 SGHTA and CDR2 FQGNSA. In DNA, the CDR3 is TGTGCCAGCAGCCCGGGGGGGAGTAGAGGGTACGGGGCCAACGTCCTGACTTTC. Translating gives CASSPGGSRGYGANVLTF.

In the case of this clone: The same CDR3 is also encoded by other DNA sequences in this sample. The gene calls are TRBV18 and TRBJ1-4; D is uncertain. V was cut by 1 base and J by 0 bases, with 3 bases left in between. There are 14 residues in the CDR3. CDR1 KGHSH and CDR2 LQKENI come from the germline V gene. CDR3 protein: CASSPQPTNEKLFF. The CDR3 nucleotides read TGTGCCAGCTCACCACAGCCAACTAATGAAAAACTGTTTTTT.

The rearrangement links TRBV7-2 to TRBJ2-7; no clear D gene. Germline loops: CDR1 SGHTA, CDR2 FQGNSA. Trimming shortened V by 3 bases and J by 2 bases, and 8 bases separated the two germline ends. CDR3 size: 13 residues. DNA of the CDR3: TGTGCCAGCAGCTTCGATGGTCCCTACGAGCAGTACTTC. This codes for CASSFDGPYEQYF.

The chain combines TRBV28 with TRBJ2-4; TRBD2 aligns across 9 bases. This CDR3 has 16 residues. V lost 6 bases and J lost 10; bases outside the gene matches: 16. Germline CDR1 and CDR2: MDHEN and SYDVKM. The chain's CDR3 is CASSSGAVPLAGIQYF. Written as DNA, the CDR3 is TGTGCCAGCAGCTCCGGGGCTGTCCCTCTAGCGGGGATTCAGTACTTC.

CDR3 loop: CASSQGPIRGLSEKLFF. In DNA form, the CDR3 reads TGCGCCAGCAGCCAAGGACCTATCAGGGGACTTAGTGAAAAACTGTTTTTT. The chain joins TRBV4-1 to TRBJ1-4; D is possibly TRBD1 (6 bases). The CDR3 covers 17 residues. Between the trimmed V and J ends, which lost 1 base and 7 bases, there was a span of 19 bases. Germline V gives CDR1 MGHRA, CDR2 YSYEKL.

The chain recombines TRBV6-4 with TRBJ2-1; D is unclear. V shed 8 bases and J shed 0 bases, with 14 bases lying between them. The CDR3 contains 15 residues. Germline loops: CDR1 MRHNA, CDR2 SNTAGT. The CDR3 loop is CASSQTPSSYNEQFF. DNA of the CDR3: TGTGCCAGCTCGCAGACACCGAGCTCCTACAATGAGCAGTTCTTC.

In DNA, the CDR3 is TGTGCCAGCAGATCCCAGGGGAACACCATATATTTT. Its translation: CASRSQGNTIYF. J is TRBJ1-3 and V is TRBV6-5; maybe TRBD1 (6 bases). Trimming left V 6 bases short and J 7 bases short, with 10 bases between. Per the germline V gene, CDR1 is MNHEY and CDR2 is SVGAGI. The length of the CDR3 is 12 residues.

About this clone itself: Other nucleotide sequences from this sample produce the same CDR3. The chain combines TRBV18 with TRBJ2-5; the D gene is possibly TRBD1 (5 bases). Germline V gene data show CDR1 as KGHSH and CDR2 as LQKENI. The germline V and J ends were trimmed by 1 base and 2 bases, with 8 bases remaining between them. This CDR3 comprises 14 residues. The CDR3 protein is CASSPRDRQETQYF. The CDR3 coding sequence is TGTGCCAGCTCACCACGAGACAGACAAGAGACCCAGTACTTC.

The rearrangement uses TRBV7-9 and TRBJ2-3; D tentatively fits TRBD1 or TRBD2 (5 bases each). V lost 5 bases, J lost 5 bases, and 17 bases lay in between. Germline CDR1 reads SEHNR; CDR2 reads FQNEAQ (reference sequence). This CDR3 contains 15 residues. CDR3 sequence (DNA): TGTGCCAGCAGCAGGACCGCGTCAGGGAGAGATACGCAGTATTTT. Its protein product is CASSRTASGRDTQYF.

The CDR3 sequence: CASSVELPGEQFF. In nucleotides, the CDR3 is TGTGCCAGCAGCGTAGAACTCCCGGGTGAGCAGTTCTTC. This chain links TRBV9 with TRBJ2-1; D is undetermined. Trimming left V 0 bases short and J 9 bases short, with 10 bases between. There are 13 residues in the CDR3. CDR1 is SGDLS, CDR2 YYNGEE, per germline.

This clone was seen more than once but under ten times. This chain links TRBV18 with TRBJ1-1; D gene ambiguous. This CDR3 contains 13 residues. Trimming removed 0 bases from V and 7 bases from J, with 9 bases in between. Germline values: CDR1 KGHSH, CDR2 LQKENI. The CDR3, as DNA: TGTGCCAGCTCACCACCGGGCCGGGTTGAAGCTTTCTTT. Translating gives CASSPPGRVEAFF.

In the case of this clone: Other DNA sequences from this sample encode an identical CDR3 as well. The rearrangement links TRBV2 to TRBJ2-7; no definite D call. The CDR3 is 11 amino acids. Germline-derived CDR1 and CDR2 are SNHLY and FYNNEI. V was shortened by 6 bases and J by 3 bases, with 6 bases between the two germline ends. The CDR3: CASRQSYEQYF. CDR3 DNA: TGTGCCAGCAGGCAGAGCTACGAGCAGTACTTC. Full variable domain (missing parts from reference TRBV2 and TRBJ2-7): EPEVTQTPSHQVTQMGQEVILRCVPISNHLYFYWYRQILGQKVEFLVSFYNNEISEKSEIFDDQFSVERPDGSNFTLKIRSTKLEDSAMYFCASRQSYEQYFGPGTRLTVT.

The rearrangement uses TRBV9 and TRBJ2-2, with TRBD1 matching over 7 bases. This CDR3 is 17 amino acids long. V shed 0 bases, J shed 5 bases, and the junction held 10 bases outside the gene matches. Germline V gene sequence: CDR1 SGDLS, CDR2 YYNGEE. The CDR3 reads CASSVVGRQGDTGELFF. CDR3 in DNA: TGTGCCAGCAGCGTAGTAGGCAGGCAGGGGGATACCGGGGAGCTGTTTTTT.

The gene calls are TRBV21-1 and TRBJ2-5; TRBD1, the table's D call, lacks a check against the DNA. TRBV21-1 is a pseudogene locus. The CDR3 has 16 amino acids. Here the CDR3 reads CASSTRQAEIQETQYF. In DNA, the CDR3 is TGTGCCAGCAGCACTCGACAGGCCGAGATCCAAGAGACCCAGTACTTC.